Sequencing of this T cell receptor beta chain was carried out in a study of blood T cell repertoires in COVID-19. Assay: immunoSEQ multiplex PCR; the TCRdb copy retains only in-frame clones and omits some. Among hundreds of thousands of clones listed, around 90% were seen once. Germline values: CDR1 SGHNT, CDR2 YENEEA. Between the trimmed V and J ends, which lost 5 bases and 0 bases, there was a span of 12 bases. The CDR3 sequence is 15 residues long. The sequencing input was peripheral blood. The receptor was isolated from a woman under 40 with acute or convalescent COVID-19. This sequence joins TRBV11-3 and TRBJ2-3, with D possibly being TRBD2 (5 bases). CDR3 in amino acids: CASSPNGVSTDTQYF. The CDR3 DNA is TGTGCCAGCAGCCCAAACGGGGTTAGCACAGATACGCAGTATTTT.